This TCR beta chain was captured by sequencing in a study of blood T cell repertoires in COVID-19. Across the study: Sites in the United States, Italy and Spain provided acute and convalescent COVID-19 samples. Nucleic acid was either cDNA or gDNA, and it came from T cells, B-cell-depleted T cells, or PBMCs.

Per the study methods: Estimation of nucleated cell counts relied on the amplification of reference gene primers. Assay: immunoSEQ multiplex PCR; the TCRdb copy retains only in-frame clones and omits some. D and trimming come from the DNA, and the V and J calls and clone size come from that table. The sample lists about 230,000 clones, 84% seen once, with 4.4% in the top ten. Sequencing used peripheral blood. The origin of this receptor is a man aged 50 to 60 with active or convalescent COVID-19.

CDR3 DNA sequence: TGTGCCAGCAGCCAGGGGGGCTATGGCTACACCTTC. Amino acid sequence: CASSQGGYGYTF. The chain couples TRBV3-1 (or the pseudogene TRBV3-2) to TRBJ1-2, with a possible D match to TRBD1 (5 bases). The V end lost 3 bases, the J end lost 4 bases, and 6 bases lay between the germline ends. This CDR3 is 12 amino acids long. CDR1 and CDR2 from the germline V gene are LGHDT and YNNKEL (reference sequence).